The clone carrying this T cell receptor beta chain was counted only a few times. This sample was taken from a study of human T cells and chemical hapten exposure. J lost 3 bases, V lost 0 bases, and 10 bases had no gene match. The length of the CDR3 is 18 residues. Germline-derived CDR1 and CDR2 are LNHNV and YYDKDF (reference sequence). Time point indicated: pre-sensitization, week 0. The treatment here: therapeutic diphenylcyclopropenone sensitization with weekly scalp DPC. TCRdb re-derived calls from the RACE reads in MiXCR, one entry per CDR3 protein. Among approximately 90,000 distinct CDR3 sequences listed, 8.5% were seen once.

The sequence was collected from a man aged 35-49 years with alopecia areata. Some clones in this sample may be carry-over from other donors' samples. The chain uses TRBV15 and TRBJ1-5, with 8 bases aligning to TRBD1. The starting material was whole blood, obtained in connection with sensitization to the hapten diphenylcyclopropenone (DPC). CDR3 sequence: CATSRDLGQGANNQPQHF. The CDR3 DNA reads as TGTGCCACCAGCAGAGATCTTGGCCAGGGGGCTAACAATCAGCCCCAGCATTTT.